This T cell receptor (beta chain) was profiled in a study of blood T cell repertoires in COVID-19. This CDR3 has 14 residues. The germline V gene encodes CDR1 PRHDT and CDR2 FYEKMQ (reference sequence). V was trimmed by 5 bases and J by 5 bases, leaving 13 bases between them. Per the authors' pipeline: How many nucleated cells were present was estimated from reference gene primer amplification. Some clones are missing from TCRdb's copy, which holds only in-frame ones; the method was immunoSEQ multiplex PCR. V and J calls and clone size come straight from that table; D and trimming were deduced from the DNA. Altogether about 480,000 clones are present, about 88% being singletons, with the ten largest covering over 0.7%.

The rearrangement links TRBV13 to TRBJ2-1, with D possibly TRBD2 on 5 matching bases. This sequence was found in a man aged 18 to 29 with COVID-19, enrolled during active disease. The sample taken for sequencing was peripheral blood. The CDR3 DNA follows: TGTGCCAGCAGCCTCGACCGGGAACACAATGAGCAGTTCTTC. Amino acids: CASSLDREHNEQFF.